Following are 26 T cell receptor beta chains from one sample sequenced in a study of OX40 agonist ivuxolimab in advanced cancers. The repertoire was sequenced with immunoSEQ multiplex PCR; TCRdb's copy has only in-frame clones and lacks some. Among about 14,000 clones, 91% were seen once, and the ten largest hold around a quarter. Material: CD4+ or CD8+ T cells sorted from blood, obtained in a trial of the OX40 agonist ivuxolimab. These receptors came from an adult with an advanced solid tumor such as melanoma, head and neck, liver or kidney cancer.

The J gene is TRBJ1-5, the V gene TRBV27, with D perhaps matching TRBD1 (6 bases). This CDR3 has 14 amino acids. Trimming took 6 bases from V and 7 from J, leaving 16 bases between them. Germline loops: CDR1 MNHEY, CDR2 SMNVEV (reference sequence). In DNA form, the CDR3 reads TGTGCCAGCAGCACAATTGGGGGCGTGCAGCCCCAGCATTTT. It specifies CASSTIGGVQPQHF.

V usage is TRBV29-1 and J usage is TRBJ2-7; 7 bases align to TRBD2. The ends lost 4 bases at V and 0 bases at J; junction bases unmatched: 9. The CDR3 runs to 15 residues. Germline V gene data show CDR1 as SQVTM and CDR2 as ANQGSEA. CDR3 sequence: CSVVLAELSSYEQYF. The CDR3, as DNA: TGCAGCGTTGTTCTAGCGGAGCTAAGCTCCTACGAGCAGTACTTC.

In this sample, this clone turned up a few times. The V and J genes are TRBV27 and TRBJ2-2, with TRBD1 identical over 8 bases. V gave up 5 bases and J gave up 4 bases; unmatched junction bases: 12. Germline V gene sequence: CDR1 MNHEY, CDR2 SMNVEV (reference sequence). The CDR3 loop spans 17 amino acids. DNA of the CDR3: TGTGCCAGCAGTCTGCTGGCTCAGGGGGCGGGCACCGGGGAGCTGTTTTTT. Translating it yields CASSLLAQGAGTGELFF.

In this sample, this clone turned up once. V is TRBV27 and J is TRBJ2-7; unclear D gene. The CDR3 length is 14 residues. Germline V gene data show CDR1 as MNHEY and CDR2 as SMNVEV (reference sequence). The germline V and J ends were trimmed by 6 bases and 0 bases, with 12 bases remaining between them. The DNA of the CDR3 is TGTGCCAGCAGAAAGGCTCGCAACTCCTACGAGCAGTACTTC. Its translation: CASRKARNSYEQYF.

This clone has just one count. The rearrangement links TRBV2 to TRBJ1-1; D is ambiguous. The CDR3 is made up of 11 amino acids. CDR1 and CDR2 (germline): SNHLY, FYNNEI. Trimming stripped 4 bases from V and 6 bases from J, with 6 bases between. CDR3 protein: CASSGGAEAFF. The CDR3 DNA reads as TGTGCCAGCAGTGGGGGTGCTGAAGCTTTCTTT.

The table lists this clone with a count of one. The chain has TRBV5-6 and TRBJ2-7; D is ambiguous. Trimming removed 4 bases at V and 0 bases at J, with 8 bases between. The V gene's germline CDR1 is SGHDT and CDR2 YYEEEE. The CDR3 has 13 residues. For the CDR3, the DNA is TGTGCCAGCAGCCTCAGCCACTCCTACGAGCAGTACTTC. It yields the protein CASSLSHSYEQYF.

DNA for the CDR3: TGTGCCAGCAGCAAAGCACGACCTCCGGAGGGGAACTTC. This translates into CASSKARPPEGNF. V gene TRBV21-1 combines with J gene TRBJ2-7; the table's D gene call, TRBD2, was not cross checked with the DNA. TRBV21-1 corresponds to a pseudogene. The CDR3 has 13 residues.

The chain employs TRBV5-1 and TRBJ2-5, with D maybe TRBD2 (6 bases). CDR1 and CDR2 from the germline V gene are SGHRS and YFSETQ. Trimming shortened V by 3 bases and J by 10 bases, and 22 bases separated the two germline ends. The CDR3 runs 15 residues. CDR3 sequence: CASSSDQSLGGDQYF. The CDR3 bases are TGCGCCAGCAGCTCGGACCAGTCTTTGGGCGGGGACCAGTACTTC.

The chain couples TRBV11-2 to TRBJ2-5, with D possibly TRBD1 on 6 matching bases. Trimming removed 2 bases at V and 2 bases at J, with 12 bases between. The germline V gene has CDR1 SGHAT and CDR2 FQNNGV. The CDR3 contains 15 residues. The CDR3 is CASSLPGAKQETQYF. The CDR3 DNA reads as TGTGCCAGCAGCTTACCAGGGGCGAAACAAGAGACCCAGTACTTC. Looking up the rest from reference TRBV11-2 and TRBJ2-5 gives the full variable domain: EAGVAQSPRYKIIEKRQSVAFWCNPISGHATLYWYQQILGQGPKLLIQFQNNGVVDDSQLPKDRFSAERLKGVDSTLKIQPAKLEDSAVYLCASSLPGAKQETQYFGPGTRLLVL.

The CDR3 DNA reads as TGTGCCAGCAGTTTCTCACTAGCGGGAGAGGCAGATACGCAGTATTTT. It translates to CASSFSLAGEADTQYF. This chain joins TRBV27 and TRBJ2-3; 11 bases fit TRBD2. Losses at the gene ends were 3 bases for V and 4 bases for J; bases not matched to a gene: 6. The length of the CDR3 is 16 residues. Germline V gene data show CDR1 as MNHEY and CDR2 as SMNVEV (reference sequence).

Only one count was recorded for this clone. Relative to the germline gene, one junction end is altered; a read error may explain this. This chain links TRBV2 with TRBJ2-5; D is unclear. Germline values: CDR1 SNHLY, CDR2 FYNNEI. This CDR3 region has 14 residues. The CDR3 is CASREGRYQETQYF. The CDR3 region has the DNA TGTGCCAGCAGGGAAGGACGGTACCAAGAGACCCAGTACTTC.

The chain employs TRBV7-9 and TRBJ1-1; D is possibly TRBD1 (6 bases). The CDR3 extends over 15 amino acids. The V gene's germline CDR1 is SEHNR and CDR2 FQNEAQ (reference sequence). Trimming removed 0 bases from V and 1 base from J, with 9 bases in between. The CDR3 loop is CASSLAQQGNTEAFF. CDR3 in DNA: TGTGCCAGCAGCTTAGCGCAACAGGGGAACACTGAAGCTTTCTTT.

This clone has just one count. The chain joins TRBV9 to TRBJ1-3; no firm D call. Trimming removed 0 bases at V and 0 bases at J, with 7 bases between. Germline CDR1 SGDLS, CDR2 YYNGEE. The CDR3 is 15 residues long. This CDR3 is CASSVAGSSGNTIYF. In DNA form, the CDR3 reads TGTGCCAGCAGCGTAGCTGGGAGCTCTGGAAACACCATATATTTT.

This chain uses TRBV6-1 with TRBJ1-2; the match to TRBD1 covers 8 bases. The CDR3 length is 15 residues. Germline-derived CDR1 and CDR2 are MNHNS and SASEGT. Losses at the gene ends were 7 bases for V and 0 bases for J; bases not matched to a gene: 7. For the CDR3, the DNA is TGTGCCAGCATTCATCGGACAGGGACTAACTATGGCTACACCTTC. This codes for CASIHRTGTNYGYTF.

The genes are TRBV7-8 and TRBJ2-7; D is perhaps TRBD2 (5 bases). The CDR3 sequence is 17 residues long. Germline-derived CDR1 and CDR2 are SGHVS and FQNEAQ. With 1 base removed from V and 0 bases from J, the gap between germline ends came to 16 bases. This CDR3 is CASSLVLSGASSYEQYF. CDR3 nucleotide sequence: TGTGCCAGCAGCTTAGTTTTGAGCGGCGCCAGCTCCTACGAGCAGTACTTC.

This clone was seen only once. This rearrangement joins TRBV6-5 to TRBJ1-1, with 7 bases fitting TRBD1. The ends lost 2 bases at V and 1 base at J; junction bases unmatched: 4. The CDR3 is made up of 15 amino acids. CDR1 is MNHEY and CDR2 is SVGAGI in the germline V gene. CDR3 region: CASSYGQESNTEAFF. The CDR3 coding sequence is TGTGCCAGCAGTTACGGACAGGAATCGAACACTGAAGCTTTCTTT.

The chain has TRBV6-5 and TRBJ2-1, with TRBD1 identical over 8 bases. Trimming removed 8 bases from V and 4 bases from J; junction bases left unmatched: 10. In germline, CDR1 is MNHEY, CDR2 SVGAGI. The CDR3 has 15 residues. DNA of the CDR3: TGTGCCAGCTCAAATCCGGGACAGGCTTACAATGAGCAGTTCTTC. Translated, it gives CASSNPGQAYNEQFF.

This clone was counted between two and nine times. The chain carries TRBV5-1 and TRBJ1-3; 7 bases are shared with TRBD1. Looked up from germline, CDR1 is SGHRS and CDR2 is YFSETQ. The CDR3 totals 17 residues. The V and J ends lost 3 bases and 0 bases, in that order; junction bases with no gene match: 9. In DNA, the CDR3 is TGCGCCAGCAGCTCCGAGGGGACAGCCTACTCTGGAAACACCATATATTTT. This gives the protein CASSSEGTAYSGNTIYF.

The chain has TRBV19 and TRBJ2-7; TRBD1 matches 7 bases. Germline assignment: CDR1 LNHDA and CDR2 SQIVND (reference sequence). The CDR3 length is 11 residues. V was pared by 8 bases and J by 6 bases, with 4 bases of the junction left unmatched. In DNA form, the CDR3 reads TGTGCCAGTGGGACAGTTGCCGAGCAGTACTTC. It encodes CASGTVAEQYF.

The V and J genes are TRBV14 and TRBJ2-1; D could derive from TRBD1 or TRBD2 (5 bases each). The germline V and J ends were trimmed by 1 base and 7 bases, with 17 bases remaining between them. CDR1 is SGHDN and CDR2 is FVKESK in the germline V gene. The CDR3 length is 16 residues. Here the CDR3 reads CASSQGVWGSRNEQFF. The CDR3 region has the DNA TGTGCCAGCAGCCAAGGGGTATGGGGGTCTAGGAATGAGCAGTTCTTC.

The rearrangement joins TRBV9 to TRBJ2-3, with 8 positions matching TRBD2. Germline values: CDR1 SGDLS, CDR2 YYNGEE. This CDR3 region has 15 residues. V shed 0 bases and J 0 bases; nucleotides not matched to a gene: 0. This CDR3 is CASSVGTSSTDTQYF. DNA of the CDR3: TGTGCCAGCAGCGTAGGGACTAGCAGCACAGATACGCAGTATTTT.

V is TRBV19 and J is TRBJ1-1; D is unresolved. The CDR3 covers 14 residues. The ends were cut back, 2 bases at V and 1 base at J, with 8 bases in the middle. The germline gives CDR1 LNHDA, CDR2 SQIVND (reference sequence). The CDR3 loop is CASSIFLQNTEAFF. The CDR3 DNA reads TGTGCCAGTAGTATATTCCTGCAGAACACTGAAGCTTTCTTT.

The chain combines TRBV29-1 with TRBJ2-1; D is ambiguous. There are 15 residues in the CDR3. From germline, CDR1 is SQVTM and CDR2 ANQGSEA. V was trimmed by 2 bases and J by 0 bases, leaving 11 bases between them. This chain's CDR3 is CSVERWRSSYNEQFF. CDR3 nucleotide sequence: TGCAGCGTTGAAAGGTGGCGGAGCTCCTACAATGAGCAGTTCTTC.

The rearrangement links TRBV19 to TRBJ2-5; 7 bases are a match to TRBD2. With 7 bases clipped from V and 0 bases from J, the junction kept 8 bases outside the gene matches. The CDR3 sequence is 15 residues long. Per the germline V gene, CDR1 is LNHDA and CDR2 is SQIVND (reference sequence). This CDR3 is CASKPGLADQETQYF. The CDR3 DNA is TGTGCCAGTAAGCCGGGTCTAGCGGACCAAGAGACCCAGTACTTC.

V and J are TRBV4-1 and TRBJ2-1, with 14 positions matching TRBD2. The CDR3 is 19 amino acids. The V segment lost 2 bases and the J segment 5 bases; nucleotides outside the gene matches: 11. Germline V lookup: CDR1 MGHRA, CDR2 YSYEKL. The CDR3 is CASSQTSGTSGSSHNEQFF. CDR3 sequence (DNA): TGCGCCAGCAGCCAAACTTCCGGGACTAGCGGGAGTTCCCACAATGAGCAGTTCTTC.

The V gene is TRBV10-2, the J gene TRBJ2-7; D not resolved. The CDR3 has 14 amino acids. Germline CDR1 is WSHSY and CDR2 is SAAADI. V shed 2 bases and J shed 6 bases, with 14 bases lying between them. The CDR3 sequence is CASSEHTGLSEQYF. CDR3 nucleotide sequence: TGCGCCAGCAGTGAGCACACCGGGCTAAGCGAGCAGTACTTC.